This is a list of T cell receptor beta chains from one sample in a study of blood T cell repertoires in COVID-19. The data were produced by immunoSEQ multiplex PCR, yet TCRdb's version contains in-frame clones alone and is incomplete. The repertoire holds 160,000 or so clones, with 78% as singletons. The source material was peripheral blood. Receptors were obtained from a woman of 80 years or more with acute or convalescent COVID-19. Both conserved end residues are part of each CDR3. The D gene is left open where the match is weak. The size entry is marked missing in some rows and otherwise reads once, few, many or a size class.

j_gene,v_gene,abundance,d_gene,CDR3nt,CDR3aa
TRBJ1-4,TRBV28,NA,TRBD1,TGTGCCAGCACCTCCGGGACAGCGGGTGAAAAACTGTTTTTT,CASTSGTAGEKLFF
TRBJ1-1,TRBV24-1,once,NA,TGTGCCACCAGTGACCACGGTTTTGAAGCTTTCTTT,CATSDHGFEAFF
TRBJ1-1,TRBV25-1,NA,NA,TGTGCCAGCAGTGAATATGCCCCAGTGAACACTGAAGCTTTCTTT,CASSEYAPVNTEAFF
TRBJ2-3,TRBV9,NA,NA,TGTGCCAGCAGCGCCTCGGGAGCCGCAGATACGCAGTATTTT,CASSASGAADTQYF
TRBJ2-7,TRBV5-1,NA,NA,TGCGCCAGCAGCGTACAGGGAAACGAGCAGTACTTC,CASSVQGNEQYF
TRBJ2-1,TRBV5-1,once,TRBD2,TGCGCCAGCAGCGCCGGACTAGGAAGCGATGAGCAGTTCTTC,CASSAGLGSDEQFF
TRBJ1-3,TRBV3-1/TRBV3-2,NA,TRBD1,TGTGCCAGCAGCCAGGACAGGGCGAACACCATATATTTT,CASSQDRANTIYF
TRBJ2-7,TRBV10-1,NA,TRBD1,TGCGCCAGCAGTGATCAGCCCCTCGGGACAGGGAATGGCCACGAGCAGTACTTC,CASSDQPLGTGNGHEQYF
TRBJ1-5,TRBV15,NA,NA,TGTGCCACCAGAGGCGTCAGGGGCGGTCAGCCCCAGCATTTT,CATRGVRGGQPQHF
TRBJ1-6,TRBV30,NA,TRBD1,TGTGCCTGGATGGGACAGGATAATTCACCCCTCCACTTT,CAWMGQDNSPLHF
TRBJ1-1,TRBV3-1/TRBV3-2,NA,NA,TGTGCCAGCAGCCCCCCCGGAGCCATGAACACTGAAGCTTTCTTT,CASSPPGAMNTEAFF
TRBJ1-5,TRBV6-5,NA,TRBD1,TGTGCCAGCAGTTACGATCACAGGGGGGGTCAGCCCCAGCATTTT,CASSYDHRGGQPQHF
TRBJ1-2,TRBV18,NA,NA,TGTGCCAGCTCACCAGAACAGGGTCGGGGTGGCTACACCTTC,CASSPEQGRGGYTF
TRBJ2-1,TRBV4-1,NA,TRBD2,TGCGCCAGCAGCCAAGATTATCCGGGGGGGCCTAGGAATGAGCAGTTCTTC,CASSQDYPGGPRNEQFF
TRBJ1-2,TRBV5-8,once,NA,TGTGCCAGCTCTACAACAGGTGCGCCGCGTTATGGCTACACCTTC,CASSTTGAPRYGYTF
TRBJ1-2,TRBV6-5,NA,NA,TGTGCCAGCAGTTACTCCAGGGTGGAATATGGCTACACCTTC,CASSYSRVEYGYTF
TRBJ2-2,TRBV2,NA,NA,TGTGCCAGCAGTGAAGGGCTGGGGGGTACCGGGGAGCTGTTTTTT,CASSEGLGGTGELFF
TRBJ2-1,TRBV7-2,NA,NA,TGTGCCAGCAGCTTAGGCGGCAGGGGCAATGAGCAGTTCTTC,CASSLGGRGNEQFF
TRBJ2-3,TRBV12-5,NA,TRBD2,TGTGCTAGTGGTCCCATAGCGGGGGGGCGCACAGATACGCAGTATTTT,CASGPIAGGRTDTQYF
TRBJ2-7,TRBV2,NA,TRBD1,TGTGCCAGCAAGGGGACAGTGAGCTCCTACGAGCAGTACTTC,CASKGTVSSYEQYF
TRBJ1-6,TRBV25-1,NA,TRBD1,TGTGCCAGCAGGGGACAGGACTCCTATAATTCACCCCTCCACTTT,CASRGQDSYNSPLHF
TRBJ1-2,TRBV13,few,NA,TGTGCCAGCAGCTTACGTCTACAGGGTGTTGGCTACACCTTC,CASSLRLQGVGYTF
TRBJ2-3,TRBV7-8,NA,TRBD2,TGTGCCAGCAGCGTACTAGCGGGGACTGCCACAGATACGCAGTATTTT,CASSVLAGTATDTQYF
TRBJ1-6,TRBV6-5,NA,TRBD1,TGTGCCAGCAGTTATCGTGACAGGGGGGGTTCACCCCTCCACTTT,CASSYRDRGGSPLHF
TRBJ1-5,TRBV5-8,NA,NA,TGTGCCAGCAGCCCGTATCTCGGGAGCAATCAGCCCCAGCATTTT,CASSPYLGSNQPQHF
TRBJ1-1,TRBV4-1,NA,TRBD1,TGCGCCAGCAGCCACATGGGACAGTTGAACACTGAAGCTTTCTTT,CASSHMGQLNTEAFF
TRBJ1-6,TRBV2,NA,TRBD1,TGTGCCAGCAGCTTCGGACAGGGGAATTCACCCCTCCACTTT,CASSFGQGNSPLHF
TRBJ1-5,TRBV19,NA,TRBD1,TGTGCCATCGGGGGGACAGGGATTAGGGGCAATCAGCCCCAGCATTTT,CAIGGTGIRGNQPQHF
TRBJ2-4,TRBV5-1,NA,TRBD1,TGCGCCAGCAGCTTGACAGGGGGGGCCAAAAACATTCAGTACTTC,CASSLTGGAKNIQYF
TRBJ2-3,TRBV2,NA,NA,TGTGCCAGCAGTGGCATAGCAGATACGCAGTATTTT,CASSGIADTQYF
TRBJ2-2,TRBV29-1,NA,NA,TGCAGCGTTAGGGTAGGGGTGAACACCGGGGAGCTGTTTTTT,CSVRVGVNTGELFF
TRBJ1-1,TRBV7-9,NA,TRBD1,TGTGCCAGCAGCTTAGTTACAGGGGCAGGGAGAGGGAACACTGAAGCTTTCTTT,CASSLVTGAGRGNTEAFF
TRBJ1-2,TRBV7-2,NA,NA,TGTGCCAGCAGCCGGGGGTCGGCTAACTATGGCTACACCTTC,CASSRGSANYGYTF
TRBJ1-6,TRBV12-5,NA,NA,TGTGCTAGTGGTTTGGTACTTAATTCACCCCTCCACTTT,CASGLVLNSPLHF
TRBJ1-1,TRBV30,NA,NA,TGTGCCTGGAGTGTATCACGGGGCACTGAAGCTTTCTTT,CAWSVSRGTEAFF
TRBJ2-1,TRBV18,NA,TRBD2,TGTGCCAGCTCACTGCGGACTAGCGCCCACAATGAGCAGTTCTTC,CASSLRTSAHNEQFF
TRBJ2-3,TRBV11-2,NA,NA,TGTGCCAGCAGCCGTGGACTGGCAGATACGCAGTATTTT,CASSRGLADTQYF
TRBJ1-6,TRBV3-1/TRBV3-2,few,NA,TGTGCCAGCAGCTCCGGGACAAATAATTCACCCCTCCACTTT,CASSSGTNNSPLHF
TRBJ2-6,TRBV5-6,NA,NA,TGTGCCAGCAGCTTGATGGGCACTGGGGCCAACGTCCTGACTTTC,CASSLMGTGANVLTF
TRBJ2-1,TRBV4-1,NA,TRBD2,TGCGCCAGCAGCCAAGGTCTAGCGGGGCTAAGCTCCTACAATGAGCAGTTCTTC,CASSQGLAGLSSYNEQFF
TRBJ2-7,TRBV27,NA,TRBD2,TGTGCCAGCACCGAACTAGCGGGTCCATCCTACGAGCAGTACTTC,CASTELAGPSYEQYF
TRBJ1-4,TRBV29-1,few,NA,TGCAGCGTTGGTCGCCAGGCGGGAAATGAAAAACTGTTTTTT,CSVGRQAGNEKLFF
TRBJ2-3,TRBV9,NA,NA,TGTGCCAGCAGCTCTCCCCCCTTCACAGATACGCAGTATTTT,CASSSPPFTDTQYF
TRBJ1-2,TRBV28,few,TRBD1,TGTGCCAGCAGTTTACCCCTCGGACAGGGCAATGCTGGCTACACCTTC,CASSLPLGQGNAGYTF
TRBJ1-2,TRBV4-2,few,NA,TGTGCCAGCAGCCAAGCCGGCACCGGGAACTCTTGGGGTGGCTACACCTTC,CASSQAGTGNSWGGYTF
TRBJ2-3,TRBV3-1/TRBV3-2,NA,NA,TGTGCCAGCAGCCAAGCTCCCACTCCAGATACGCAGTATTTT,CASSQAPTPDTQYF
TRBJ2-7,TRBV2,NA,NA,TGTGCCAGCAGTGAATTCCTAGATCATGTGGTAGAGCAGTACTTC,CASSEFLDHVVEQYF
TRBJ2-3,TRBV9,NA,TRBD2,TGTGCCAGCAGCGTAGACCCAATAGCGGGAGGGAACACAGATACGCAGTATTTT,CASSVDPIAGGNTDTQYF
TRBJ1-5,TRBV3-1/TRBV3-2,few,NA,TGTGCCAGCAGCCAAGATTGGGGGGGCAATCAGCCCCAGCATTTT,CASSQDWGGNQPQHF
TRBJ1-5,TRBV28,NA,NA,TGTGCCAGCAACATCCCCCCGGGGCAGCCCCAGCATTTT,CASNIPPGQPQHF
TRBJ2-3,TRBV19,once,TRBD2,TGTGCCAGTAGCCTCCGGGTCTCTAGCGGGAGATCGGATACGCAGTATTTT,CASSLRVSSGRSDTQYF